A single sample gave rise to the 16 T cell receptor beta chains below, sequenced in a study of shared clonotypes between healthy human individuals. Repertoires were generated with immunoSEQ multiplex PCR, while TCRdb's copy carries only in-frame clones and drops some. The sample lists fewer than 2.5 million clones, over 85% occurring once. The sequencing sample was made of naive CD4+ T cells from PBMCs. Subset noted: CD45RA+ positively selected. Source of these receptors: a man between 18 and 35 years old in good health. Some clones in this sample may be carry-over from other donors' samples.

This clone was seen just once. The chain has TRBV5-1 and TRBJ2-7; a possible D gene is TRBD1 (5 bases). Trimming took 8 bases from V and 2 from J, leaving 17 bases between them. Germline CDR1 reads SGHRS; CDR2 reads YFSETQ. The CDR3 covers 14 residues. Here the CDR3 DNA reads TGCGCCAGGAGCCTTACAGGCGTTGCCTACGAGCAGTACTTC. Its protein product is CARSLTGVAYEQYF.

The chain recombines TRBV19 with TRBJ2-1; 8 bases are shared with TRBD2. The length of the CDR3 is 16 residues. From germline, CDR1 is LNHDA and CDR2 SQIVND (reference sequence). V trimming: 6 bases; J trimming: 2 bases; junction bases outside the gene matches: 9. CDR3 nucleotides: TGTGCCAGTAGGGGCATAGCGGGGAGCGCCTACAATGAGCAGTTCTTC. Residues: CASRGIAGSAYNEQFF.

The chain carries TRBV7-9 and TRBJ1-6, with 9 bases identical to TRBD1. V gave up 5 bases and J gave up 6 bases; unmatched junction bases: 11. Germline V CDR1 and CDR2: SEHNR, FQNEAQ (reference sequence). CDR3 size: 17 residues. The CDR3 is CASSVRDRVILNSPLHF. The CDR3 nucleotides read TGTGCCAGCAGCGTCCGGGACAGGGTAATCCTTAATTCACCCCTCCACTTT.

The chain's CDR3 is CASSIGTSSFNEQFF. CDR3 DNA: TGTGCCAGTAGTATAGGGACTAGCAGCTTCAATGAGCAGTTCTTC. J is TRBJ2-1 and V is TRBV19, with 8 bases matching TRBD2. Germline V gene sequence: CDR1 LNHDA, CDR2 SQIVND (reference sequence). CDR3 length equals 15 residues. Trimming at V came to 1 base and at J to 6 bases, leaving 5 bases not matched to a gene.

This chain uses TRBV6-5 with TRBJ1-4; weak D call: TRBD1 (6 bases). In germline, CDR1 is MNHEY, CDR2 SVGAGI. The CDR3 has 14 residues. V dropped 2 bases and J dropped 4 bases, with 8 bases sitting between them. The DNA for the CDR3 is TGTGCCAGCAGTTACCGACAGGTTAATGAAAAACTGTTTTTT. It translates to CASSYRQVNEKLFF.

The chain recombines TRBV28 with TRBJ2-7; TRBD1 might be the D (6 bases). Trimming took 6 bases from V and 4 from J, leaving 19 bases between them. The CDR3 runs to 15 residues. The germline CDR1 and CDR2 sequences are MDHEN and SYDVKM. Here the CDR3 reads CASSRGGHILYEQYF. CDR3 bases: TGTGCCAGCAGCCGAGGGGGACACATCCTATACGAGCAGTACTTC.

The V and J genes are TRBV19 and TRBJ2-3; 10 bases match TRBD2. Germline values: CDR1 LNHDA, CDR2 SQIVND (reference sequence). This CDR3 is 17 amino acids long. Germline trimming cut 2 bases from V and 5 bases from J; bases unmatched to any gene: 10. DNA of the CDR3: TGTGCCAGTAGTATAAGGTATCTAGCGGGAGTAGGAGATACGCAGTATTTT. This translates into CASSIRYLAGVGDTQYF.

The rearrangement uses TRBV5-1 and TRBJ2-3, with D maybe TRBD2 (6 bases). Trimming removed 1 base from V and 4 bases from J, with 13 bases in between. This CDR3 has 15 residues. CDR1 is SGHRS and CDR2 is YFSETQ in the germline V gene. For the CDR3, the DNA is TGCGCCAGCAGCTTGTCGCCTAGCGTCCCAGATACGCAGTATTTT. Protein product: CASSLSPSVPDTQYF.

The V call is TRBV5-1, the J call TRBJ2-7, with 8 bases aligning to TRBD2. The CDR3 is 13 amino acids. Germline trimming cut 4 bases from V and 2 bases from J; bases unmatched to any gene: 2. CDR1 is SGHRS and CDR2 is YFSETQ in the germline V gene. CDR3 residues: CASSGTRAYEQYF. Here the CDR3 DNA reads TGCGCCAGCAGCGGGACTAGGGCCTACGAGCAGTACTTC.

As for this clone: Distinct nucleotide sequences in the sample also encode this CDR3. The J gene is TRBJ2-7, the V gene TRBV5-1; D is uncertain. This CDR3 has 12 residues. Looked up from germline, CDR1 is SGHRS and CDR2 is YFSETQ. Trimming removed 0 bases at V and 3 bases at J, with 4 bases between. CDR3 nucleotides: TGCGCCAGCAGCTTGGGGGACTACGAGCAGTACTTC. Amino acids: CASSLGDYEQYF.

The chain recombines TRBV19 with TRBJ2-5, with unresolved D. This CDR3 region has 11 residues. Germline V lookup: CDR1 LNHDA, CDR2 SQIVND (reference sequence). The germline V and J ends were trimmed by 7 bases and 2 bases, with 5 bases remaining between them. CDR3 bases: TGTGCCAGTACGTGGCAAGAGACCCAGTACTTC. Amino acid sequence: CASTWQETQYF.

Concerning this clone: Other DNA sequences within the sample encode an identical CDR3. V usage is TRBV18 and J usage is TRBJ2-5; D possibly corresponds to TRBD2 (5 bases). Trimming removed 0 bases from V and 5 bases from J, with 7 bases in between. CDR3 length: 13 amino acids. Germline CDR1 reads KGHSH; CDR2 reads LQKENI. The CDR3: CASSPPTGETQYF. CDR3 DNA sequence: TGTGCCAGCTCACCACCGACGGGGGAGACCCAGTACTTC. The full variable domain, completed using reference TRBV18 and TRBJ2-5, is NAGVMQNPRHLVRRRGQEARLRCSPMKGHSHVYWYRQLPEEGLKFMVYLQKENIIDESGMPKERFSAEFPKEGPSILRIQQVVRGDSAAYFCASSPPTGETQYFGPGTRLLVL.

J is TRBJ1-2 and V is TRBV28; 8 bases map to TRBD1. With V trimmed by 5 bases and J by 5 bases, 10 bases remained unmatched. The V gene's germline CDR1 is MDHEN and CDR2 SYDVKM. This CDR3 spans 15 amino acids. CDR3 region: CASSLRTGSAYGYTF. DNA for the CDR3: TGTGCCAGCAGTCTGCGGACAGGGTCGGCTTATGGCTACACCTTC.

This chain uses TRBV28 with TRBJ2-7; TRBD1 agrees at 9 bases. The CDR3 runs to 15 residues. V shed 6 bases and J 1 base; nucleotides not matched to a gene: 7. The germline CDR1 and CDR2 sequences are MDHEN and SYDVKM. The CDR3, as DNA: TGTGCCAGCAGGCCAACAGGGGGCCCTTCCTACGAGCAGTACTTC. This translates into CASRPTGGPSYEQYF.

The chain carries TRBV18 and TRBJ2-7; 9 nucleotides agree with TRBD1. Trimming at V came to 6 bases and at J to 1 base, leaving 10 bases not matched to a gene. Germline V gene sequence: CDR1 KGHSH, CDR2 LQKENI. CDR3 length equals 16 residues. CDR3 sequence (DNA): TGTGCCAGCTCTCCCGGACAGGGGAGTGTATCCTACGAGCAGTACTTC. This gives the protein CASSPGQGSVSYEQYF.

This clone appeared once. The sample has other DNA sequences that encode this CDR3 too. The rearrangement links TRBV7-2 to TRBJ2-7; D remains ambiguous. The CDR3 extends over 13 amino acids. Looked up from germline, CDR1 is SGHTA and CDR2 is FQGNSA. Trimming cost V 3 bases and J 2 bases, with 8 bases left between them. CDR3 protein: CASSFGQTYEQYF. The CDR3 coding sequence is TGTGCCAGCAGCTTTGGGCAGACCTACGAGCAGTACTTC.